The T cell receptor beta chain described here comes from a study of beta chain features in type 1 diabetes. Regarding the study as a whole: Researchers cautioned that cDNA sequencing could over-represent cells with high TCR expression.

V was pared by 2 bases and J by 5 bases, with 5 bases between. The CDR3 is 12 amino acids. CDR1 is KGHSH and CDR2 is LQKENI in the germline V gene. This clone was seen a few times. Its antigen remains unknown. The authors sorted CD4+ naive, central memory, regulatory and stem cell-like memory cells via CD45RO/CCR7/CD25/CD127/CD95/CD27. Expressed TCRB transcripts were sequenced because the entire RNA isolate underwent reverse transcription. Sequencing was performed with immunoSEQ multiplex PCR; in TCRdb, only in-frame clones are kept and a portion is missing. The sample lists about 930,000 clones, 15% to 20% occurring once.

Sequencing used naive CD4+ T cells from blood. The receptor was derived from a woman aged 18-29 years in good health. The gene calls are TRBV18 and TRBJ2-3; D gene ambiguous. CDR3 DNA sequence: TGTGCCAGCTCACCAAGAGGAGATACGCAGTATTTT. As protein: CASSPRGDTQYF.